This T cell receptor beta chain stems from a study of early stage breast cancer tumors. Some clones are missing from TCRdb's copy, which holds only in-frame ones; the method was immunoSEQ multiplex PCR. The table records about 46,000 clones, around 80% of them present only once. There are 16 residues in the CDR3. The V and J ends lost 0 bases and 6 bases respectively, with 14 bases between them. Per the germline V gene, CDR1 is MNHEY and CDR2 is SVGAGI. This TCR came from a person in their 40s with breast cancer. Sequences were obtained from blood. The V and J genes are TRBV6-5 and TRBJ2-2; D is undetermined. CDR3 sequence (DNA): TGTGCCAGCAGTTACTCGGGGTCAGGTATCGCCGGGGAGCTGTTTTTT. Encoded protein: CASSYSGSGIAGELFF.